A selection of T cell receptor beta chains follows, all from one sample in a study of T cell responses to AZD1222 COVID-19 vaccine. TCRdb's table, derived via immunoSEQ multiplex PCR, lists solely in-frame clones and lacks some. The sample holds roughly 130,000 clones, 75% to 90% seen once. The sequencing used peripheral blood, collected on day 0 of AZD1222 vaccination. Receptors were obtained from an adult in good health. CDR3s include the opening cysteine and the closing phenylalanine or tryptophan. The order of the fields is D gene, V gene, clone size, CDR3 length, J gene, CDR3 protein, CDR3 DNA. D genes are given only for firm matches. Rows may omit the clone size; those that give it use once, few, many or a size class.

d_gene: .; v_gene: TRBV14; abundance: .; len: 16; j_gene: TRBJ2-7; CDR3aa: CASSQDISGATNEQYF; CDR3nt: TGTGCCAGCAGCCAAGATATATCGGGGGCCACCAACGAGCAGTACTTC
d_gene: .; v_gene: TRBV30; abundance: .; len: 14; j_gene: TRBJ2-7; CDR3aa: CAWSVGSAPSEQYF; CDR3nt: TGTGCCTGGAGTGTAGGCTCAGCCCCCTCCGAGCAGTACTTC
d_gene: .; v_gene: TRBV30; abundance: .; len: 14; j_gene: TRBJ1-3; CDR3aa: CAWSLTISGNTIYF; CDR3nt: TGTGCCTGGAGTTTGACCATCTCTGGAAACACCATATATTTT
d_gene: .; v_gene: TRBV30; abundance: .; len: 14; j_gene: TRBJ1-5; CDR3aa: CAWSVLGGTSPQHF; CDR3nt: TGTGCCTGGAGTGTACTGGGGGGTACATCGCCCCAGCATTTT
d_gene: TRBD1; v_gene: TRBV5-8; abundance: .; len: 18; j_gene: TRBJ1-2; CDR3aa: CASSLGSRGTGGEEGYTF; CDR3nt: TGTGCCAGCAGCTTGGGGAGCCGCGGGACAGGGGGCGAGGAGGGCTACACCTTC
d_gene: .; v_gene: TRBV28; abundance: .; len: 12; j_gene: TRBJ1-2; CDR3aa: CASSPQGSGYTF; CDR3nt: TGTGCCAGCAGTCCGCAGGGGTCCGGCTACACCTTC
d_gene: .; v_gene: TRBV5-1; abundance: .; len: 15; j_gene: TRBJ1-6; CDR3aa: CASSLEGMTNSPLHF; CDR3nt: TGCGCCAGCAGCCTGGAAGGAATGACGAATTCACCCCTCCACTTT
d_gene: .; v_gene: TRBV28; abundance: few; len: 14; j_gene: TRBJ1-5; CDR3aa: CASSRPLGGQPQHF; CDR3nt: TGTGCCAGTTCCCGACCCCTAGGGGGTCAGCCCCAGCATTTT
d_gene: .; v_gene: TRBV3-1/TRBV3-2; abundance: .; len: 15; j_gene: TRBJ2-7; CDR3aa: CASSQTGSVSYEQYF; CDR3nt: TGTGCCAGCAGCCAAACTGGCTCCGTCTCCTACGAGCAGTACTTC
d_gene: .; v_gene: TRBV7-3; abundance: once; len: 14; j_gene: TRBJ2-2; CDR3aa: CASSPRAEARELFF; CDR3nt: TGTGCCAGCAGCCCCAGGGCAGAGGCCCGGGAGCTGTTTTTT
d_gene: .; v_gene: TRBV21-1; abundance: .; len: 13; j_gene: TRBJ1-1; CDR3aa: CASKEKGSTEAFF; CDR3nt: TGTGCCAGCAAGGAGAAGGGAAGTACTGAAGCTTTCTTT
d_gene: .; v_gene: TRBV28; abundance: .; len: 16; j_gene: TRBJ2-7; CDR3aa: CASSSTGSKSGSMEYF; CDR3nt: TGTGCCAGCAGTTCCACAGGGTCTAAGTCGGGGAGCATGGAATACTTC
d_gene: .; v_gene: TRBV10-3; abundance: .; len: 14; j_gene: TRBJ1-3; CDR3aa: CASMDGHSGNTIYF; CDR3nt: TGTGCCAGCATGGACGGCCACTCTGGAAACACCATATATTTT
d_gene: .; v_gene: TRBV12-3/TRBV12-4; abundance: few; len: 12; j_gene: TRBJ1-6; CDR3aa: CASRPSGSPLHF; CDR3nt: TGTGCCAGCAGGCCTTCGGGATCACCCCTCCACTTT
d_gene: .; v_gene: TRBV5-1; abundance: .; len: 16; j_gene: TRBJ1-3; CDR3aa: CASSIGQILSGNTIYF; CDR3nt: TGCGCCAGCAGCATAGGACAGATTCTCTCTGGAAACACCATATATTTT
d_gene: TRBD1; v_gene: TRBV27; abundance: .; len: 14; j_gene: TRBJ1-6; CDR3aa: CASSLGTGKSPLHF; CDR3nt: TGTGCCAGCAGTCTAGGGACAGGAAAATCACCCCTCCACTTT
d_gene: .; v_gene: TRBV7-2; abundance: few; len: 14; j_gene: TRBJ2-1; CDR3aa: CASSFPLGANEQFF; CDR3nt: TGTGCCAGCAGCTTTCCCCTCGGGGCGAATGAGCAGTTCTTC
d_gene: .; v_gene: TRBV4-1; abundance: .; len: 17; j_gene: TRBJ2-7; CDR3aa: CASRPKGDRTCRYEQYF; CDR3nt: TGCGCCAGCAGGCCTAAAGGGGATCGGACCTGTCGGTACGAGCAGTACTTC
d_gene: TRBD2; v_gene: TRBV4-3; abundance: once; len: 15; j_gene: TRBJ2-5; CDR3aa: CASSPGAGKRETQYF; CDR3nt: TGCGCCAGCAGCCCCGGAGCGGGGAAACGAGAGACCCAGTACTTC
d_gene: TRBD1; v_gene: TRBV12-5; abundance: .; len: 15; j_gene: TRBJ1-1; CDR3aa: CASGLTSGGHTEAFF; CDR3nt: TGTGCTAGTGGTTTGACATCAGGGGGCCACACTGAAGCTTTCTTT
d_gene: TRBD2; v_gene: TRBV30; abundance: .; len: 13; j_gene: TRBJ2-5; CDR3aa: CAWSTGLAETQYF; CDR3nt: TGTGCCTGGAGTACCGGACTAGCAGAGACCCAGTACTTC
d_gene: .; v_gene: TRBV7-6; abundance: few; len: 15; j_gene: TRBJ1-4; CDR3aa: CASSLESDGVTKLFF; CDR3nt: TGTGCCAGCAGCTTAGAGAGCGACGGAGTTACGAAACTGTTTTTT
d_gene: .; v_gene: TRBV7-9; abundance: .; len: 13; j_gene: TRBJ1-6; CDR3aa: CASSLEYNSPLHF; CDR3nt: TGTGCCAGCAGCTTAGAGTATAATTCACCCCTCCACTTT
d_gene: .; v_gene: TRBV13; abundance: .; len: 13; j_gene: TRBJ1-2; CDR3aa: CASRRTLNYGYTF; CDR3nt: TGTGCCAGCAGGCGGACCTTAAACTATGGCTACACCTTC
d_gene: .; v_gene: TRBV2; abundance: .; len: 14; j_gene: TRBJ1-5; CDR3aa: CASTGGYSNQPQHF; CDR3nt: TGTGCCAGTACTGGGGGTTATAGCAATCAGCCCCAGCATTTT
d_gene: .; v_gene: TRBV30; abundance: .; len: 13; j_gene: TRBJ1-3; CDR3aa: CAWNMVSGNTIYF; CDR3nt: TGTGCCTGGAACATGGTTTCGGGAAACACCATATATTTT
d_gene: .; v_gene: TRBV6-6; abundance: .; len: 13; j_gene: TRBJ1-1; CDR3aa: CASSLGRNTEAFF; CDR3nt: TGTGCCAGCAGTTTAGGGCGGAACACTGAAGCTTTCTTT
d_gene: .; v_gene: TRBV11-2; abundance: .; len: 15; j_gene: TRBJ1-6; CDR3aa: CASTRFSSYNSPLHF; CDR3nt: TGTGCCAGCACCCGGTTTAGCTCCTATAATTCACCCCTCCACTTT
d_gene: TRBD1; v_gene: TRBV6-6; abundance: .; len: 12; j_gene: TRBJ2-1; CDR3aa: CASRDRFNEQFF; CDR3nt: TGTGCCAGCAGGGACAGGTTTAATGAGCAGTTCTTC
d_gene: .; v_gene: TRBV5-1; abundance: .; len: 16; j_gene: TRBJ1-6; CDR3aa: CASSLEGAPFGSPLHF; CDR3nt: TGCGCCAGCAGCTTGGAAGGGGCACCTTTTGGCTCACCCCTCCACTTT
d_gene: .; v_gene: TRBV30; abundance: .; len: 15; j_gene: TRBJ1-3; CDR3aa: CAWSPGTSSGNTIYF; CDR3nt: TGTGCCTGGAGCCCAGGGACTAGCTCTGGAAACACCATATATTTT
d_gene: .; v_gene: TRBV6-5; abundance: .; len: 15; j_gene: TRBJ1-6; CDR3aa: CASRADSSYNSPLHF; CDR3nt: TGTGCCAGCAGAGCGGACAGCTCCTATAATTCACCCCTCCACTTT
d_gene: .; v_gene: TRBV28; abundance: .; len: 13; j_gene: TRBJ1-6; CDR3aa: CASTARSPSPLHF; CDR3nt: TGTGCCAGCACCGCCAGGAGTCCTTCACCCCTCCACTTT
d_gene: .; v_gene: TRBV18; abundance: .; len: 11; j_gene: TRBJ1-2; CDR3aa: CASSPKDGYTF; CDR3nt: TGTGCCAGCTCCCCCAAGGACGGCTACACCTTC
d_gene: .; v_gene: TRBV21-1; abundance: .; len: 16; j_gene: TRBJ1-3; CDR3aa: CASSMWAIDSGNTIYF; CDR3nt: TGTGCCAGCAGCATGTGGGCCATCGACTCTGGAAACACCATATATTTT
d_gene: TRBD1; v_gene: TRBV28; abundance: .; len: 15; j_gene: TRBJ1-5; CDR3aa: CASSLRQGVGQPQHF; CDR3nt: TGTGCCAGCAGTTTACGACAGGGAGTTGGTCAGCCCCAGCATTTT
d_gene: .; v_gene: TRBV7-9; abundance: few; len: 16; j_gene: TRBJ2-2; CDR3aa: CASRRNLRGLTGELFF; CDR3nt: TGTGCCAGCAGACGTAACTTGCGGGGACTCACCGGGGAGCTGTTTTTT
d_gene: TRBD2; v_gene: TRBV7-2; abundance: .; len: 16; j_gene: TRBJ2-2; CDR3aa: CASSPRGLGSPGELFF; CDR3nt: TGTGCCAGCAGCCCCCGGGGACTAGGGTCGCCCGGGGAGCTGTTTTTT
d_gene: .; v_gene: TRBV25-1; abundance: .; len: 15; j_gene: TRBJ1-5; CDR3aa: CASSEASQGNQPQHF; CDR3nt: TGTGCCAGCAGTGAAGCTTCCCAGGGCAATCAGCCCCAGCATTTT
d_gene: .; v_gene: TRBV5-1; abundance: .; len: 14; j_gene: TRBJ2-7; CDR3aa: CASSLDKVSYEQYF; CDR3nt: TGCGCCAGCAGCTTGGACAAGGTGTCCTACGAGCAGTACTTC
d_gene: TRBD1; v_gene: TRBV4-3; abundance: .; len: 16; j_gene: TRBJ1-6; CDR3aa: CASSQLRTGSNSPLHF; CDR3nt: TGCGCCAGCAGCCAACTTCGGACAGGTTCCAATTCACCCCTCCACTTT
d_gene: .; v_gene: TRBV7-3; abundance: .; len: 13; j_gene: TRBJ1-3; CDR3aa: CASSPGIGNTIYF; CDR3nt: TGTGCCAGCAGCCCCGGGATTGGAAACACCATATATTTT
d_gene: TRBD1; v_gene: TRBV6-5; abundance: .; len: 13; j_gene: TRBJ1-2; CDR3aa: CASSYPGQDGYTF; CDR3nt: TGTGCCAGCAGTTACCCGGGACAGGATGGCTACACCTTC
d_gene: .; v_gene: TRBV9; abundance: .; len: 15; j_gene: TRBJ1-3; CDR3aa: CASSVGAGSGNTIYF; CDR3nt: TGTGCCAGCAGCGTAGGGGCCGGGTCTGGAAACACCATATATTTT
d_gene: TRBD1; v_gene: TRBV3-1/TRBV3-2; abundance: .; len: 12; j_gene: TRBJ1-1; CDR3aa: CASSFRDREAFF; CDR3nt: TGTGCCAGCAGCTTCCGGGACAGAGAAGCTTTCTTT
d_gene: .; v_gene: TRBV18; abundance: .; len: 14; j_gene: TRBJ2-7; CDR3aa: CASSPVGGSYEQYF; CDR3nt: TGTGCCAGCTCACCAGTTGGCGGATCCTACGAGCAGTACTTC
d_gene: .; v_gene: TRBV5-4; abundance: .; len: 12; j_gene: TRBJ1-4; CDR3aa: CASSLENEKLFF; CDR3nt: TGTGCCAGCAGCTTGGAGAATGAAAAACTGTTTTTT
d_gene: .; v_gene: TRBV12-1; abundance: .; len: 15; j_gene: TRBJ1-6; CDR3aa: CASSFGGRGRSRFHF; CDR3nt: TGTGCCAGCAGCTTTGGGGGGAGAGGGCGGAGTAGGTTTCACTTT
d_gene: TRBD1; v_gene: TRBV19; abundance: .; len: 17; j_gene: TRBJ2-7; CDR3aa: CASSPRTGGGPGPEQYF; CDR3nt: TGTGCCAGTAGTCCGCGGACAGGGGGAGGCCCCGGGCCCGAGCAGTACTTC
d_gene: .; v_gene: TRBV10-3; abundance: once; len: 15; j_gene: TRBJ1-4; CDR3aa: CAISERFATNEKLFF; CDR3nt: TGTGCCATCAGTGAGAGATTCGCAACTAATGAAAAACTGTTTTTT
d_gene: .; v_gene: TRBV4-3; abundance: .; len: 14; j_gene: TRBJ2-7; CDR3aa: CASSQEIRAYEQYF; CDR3nt: TGCGCCAGCAGCCAAGAAATTCGAGCCTACGAGCAGTACTTC
d_gene: .; v_gene: TRBV4-3; abundance: .; len: 18; j_gene: TRBJ1-6; CDR3aa: CASSQDMGGSLYNSPLHF; CDR3nt: TGCGCCAGCAGCCAAGATATGGGGGGGTCCCTCTATAATTCACCCCTCCACTTT
d_gene: TRBD1; v_gene: TRBV4-2; abundance: once; len: 16; j_gene: TRBJ1-4; CDR3aa: CASSQQTGQGSEKLFF; CDR3nt: TGTGCCAGCAGCCAACAAACGGGACAGGGTTCTGAAAAACTGTTTTTT